This T cell receptor beta chain appears in the sequencing data of a study of somatic mutations in cytotoxic T cells in rheumatoid arthritis. Across the study: Right after diagnosis, and before any treatment had started, patient peripheral blood (under 34 ml EDTA) was drawn.

Original data processing: Patient CD8+ clones exceeding 1% seldom corresponded to published virus-specific TCRB sequences. Data came from immunoSEQ multiplex PCR; TCRdb stores just in-frame clones and leaves some out. The DNA was the basis for D and trimming; V, J and clone size are from that table. This sample has 15,000 or so clones; about four fifths occur once, and the top ten carry roughly 22%. There are 15 residues in the CDR3. Germline CDR1 is LNHDA and CDR2 is SQIVND (reference sequence). V dropped 3 bases and J dropped 2; count of bases not matched to a gene: 6. Study-level points and caveats: Among rheumatoid arthritis patients and age-matched healthy controls, CD8+ T-cell clonality was not significantly different. There were 8 of 65 patients in whom the largest CD8+ clone exceeded 20% of CD8+ cells.

Notes on this clone: Its antigen is undetermined.

This receptor was identified in an adult with rheumatoid arthritis. The material sequenced was CD8+ T cells sorted from blood. The chain is built from TRBV19 and TRBJ2-7; 8 bases match TRBD1. The CDR3 is CASSIGQGVAYEQYF. The DNA of the CDR3 is TGTGCCAGTAGTATCGGACAGGGCGTTGCCTACGAGCAGTACTTC.